Below, 25 T cell receptor beta chains from the same sample are listed, as sequenced in a study of neurological immune-mediated disorders. TCRdb itself ran the 5' RACE reads through MiXCR, one entry per CDR3 protein. The sample yields 70,000 to 95,000 distinct CDR3 sequences, roughly 13% seen once. The time point is: longitudinal time-point 2. Sequenced input: PBMCs. These receptors came from a female donor with HTLV-1-associated myelopathy (HAM/TSP).

The sample holds many counts of this clonotype. The chain couples TRBV9 to TRBJ2-3, with D uncertain. The CDR3 spans 14 residues. Trimming pared 0 bases from V and 2 bases from J, leaving 7 bases between. Germline CDR1 reads SGDLS; CDR2 reads YYNGEE. CDR3 sequence reads: CASSVAGPTDTQYF. The CDR3 DNA sequence: TGTGCCAGCAGCGTAGCCGGACCCACAGATACGCAGTATTTT.

Ten or more counts support this clonotype. This chain connects TRBV5-1 to TRBJ2-4, with 7 bases fitting TRBD1. This CDR3 spans 16 amino acids. The ends lost 0 bases at V and 1 base at J; junction bases unmatched: 4. Germline V gene lookup returns CDR1 SGHRS and CDR2 YFSETQ. The CDR3 DNA reads as TGCGCCAGCAGCTTGGACAGGGGTCGGGCCAAAAACATTCAGTACTTC. Encoded protein: CASSLDRGRAKNIQYF. Full variable domain (rest looked up from reference TRBV5-1 and TRBJ2-4): KAGVTQTPRYLIKTRGQQVTLSCSPISGHRSVSWYQQTPGQGLQFLFEYFSETQRNKGNFPGRFSGRQFSNSRSEMNVSTLELGDSALYLCASSLDRGRAKNIQYFGAGTRLSVL.

This clonotype was found many times. V usage is TRBV4-2 and J usage is TRBJ2-2, with D hard to call. The CDR3 spans 14 residues. Germline loops: CDR1 LGHNA, CDR2 YNFKEQ. Trimming stripped 1 base from V and 2 bases from J, with 5 bases between. The DNA for the CDR3 is TGTGCCAGCAGCCAAGTTCTTAACACCGGGGAGCTGTTTTTT. Residues: CASSQVLNTGELFF.

Ten or more counts support this clonotype. This chain joins TRBV5-1 and TRBJ1-5; D might be TRBD1 (6 bases). The germline V gene encodes CDR1 SGHRS and CDR2 YFSETQ. The ends were cut back, 4 bases at V and 3 bases at J, with 11 bases in the middle. This CDR3 is 14 amino acids long. The CDR3 nucleotides read TGCGCCAGCAGCGAAGGGGGTGACAATCAGCCCCAGCATTTT. Encoded protein: CASSEGGDNQPQHF.

This clonotype appeared a few times. The gene calls are TRBV10-3 and TRBJ1-1; D is unresolved. Trimming stripped 0 bases from V and 11 bases from J, with 19 bases between. Germline V lookup: CDR1 ENHRY, CDR2 SYGVKD. This CDR3 region has 15 residues. The CDR3 region is CAISESDPVSTGAFF. The CDR3, as DNA: TGTGCCATCAGTGAGTCGGATCCAGTTAGTACTGGGGCTTTCTTT.

This clonotype was found many times. The CDR3 nucleotides are TGCGCCAGCAGCTTGGCGGCGGGAAAGGAATACGGCTACACCTTC. Translation gives CASSLAAGKEYGYTF. This sequence joins TRBV5-1 and TRBJ1-2, with no clear D. V gave up 0 bases and J gave up 8 bases, with 17 bases separating them. CDR3 size: 15 residues. Per the germline V gene, CDR1 is SGHRS and CDR2 is YFSETQ.

In this sample, this clonotype turned up many times. This chain links TRBV6-5 with TRBJ2-3, with D possibly matching TRBD1 (5 bases). Trimming removed 0 bases from V and 2 bases from J, with 12 bases in between. Germline V gene sequence: CDR1 MNHEY, CDR2 SVGAGI. CDR3 length: 16 amino acids. CDR3 region: CASSYSGRSLTDTQYF. Written as DNA, the CDR3 is TGTGCCAGCAGTTACTCGGGGCGGAGCCTCACAGATACGCAGTATTTT.

The chain recombines TRBV3-1 with TRBJ1-6, with D possibly matching TRBD1 (6 bases). Trimming cost V 2 bases and J 9 bases, with 11 bases left between them. There are 14 residues in the CDR3. CDR1 and CDR2 from the germline V gene are LGHDT and YNNKEL (reference sequence). CDR3 region: CASSQSGEVSPLHF. The CDR3 DNA reads TGTGCCAGCAGCCAATCAGGGGAAGTTTCACCCCTCCACTTT.

This rearrangement joins TRBV10-3 to TRBJ2-3, with D unclear. The CDR3 runs to 14 residues. Trimming pared 2 bases from V and 1 base from J, leaving 7 bases between. Germline CDR1 is ENHRY and CDR2 is SYGVKD. Here the CDR3 DNA reads TGTGCCATCAGTGAGGGACGGGGCACAGATACGCAGTATTTT. Its protein is CAISEGRGTDTQYF.

This clonotype was picked up many times. The chain links TRBV20-1 to TRBJ1-6; D is undetermined. This CDR3 is 15 amino acids long. Germline V gene sequence: CDR1 DFQATT, CDR2 SNEGSKA (reference sequence). Trimming cost V 0 bases and J 3 bases, with 9 bases left between them. The CDR3 DNA is TGCAGTGCTAGAGATAGAACAGACTATAATTCACCCCTCCACTTT. It translates to CSARDRTDYNSPLHF.

This clonotype has just a few counts. This could be a read error, since a much larger clone is one nucleotide away. This rearrangement joins TRBV6-1 to TRBJ1-2; TRBD1 might be the D (6 bases). Per germline, CDR1 MNHNS and CDR2 SASEGT. The CDR3 extends over 12 amino acids. The CDR3 sequence is CAISEGQLDYTF. In DNA, the CDR3 is TGTGCCATCAGTGAAGGACAGTTGGACTACACCTTC.

Many counts were recorded for this clonotype. The chain couples TRBV18 to TRBJ2-3; D perhaps matches TRBD1 (6 bases). Germline V gene lookup returns CDR1 KGHSH and CDR2 LQKENI. The CDR3 covers 13 residues. V lost 6 bases, J lost 9 bases, and 16 bases lay in between. The CDR3: CASSQPDSSTQYF. CDR3 nucleotides: TGTGCCAGCTCGCAACCGGACAGCTCAACGCAGTATTTT.

This clonotype was counted at least ten times. The V and J genes are TRBV6-5 and TRBJ2-3; 7 bases match TRBD2. The V and J ends lost 5 bases and 9 bases, in that order; junction bases with no gene match: 5. The V gene's germline CDR1 is MNHEY and CDR2 SVGAGI. CDR3 length equals 12 residues. CDR3 in DNA: TGTGCCAGCAGTCCGGGGGGAACCACGCAGTATTTT. Its protein product is CASSPGGTTQYF.

J is TRBJ2-4 and V is TRBV19; D gene ambiguous. The V gene's germline CDR1 is LNHDA and CDR2 SQIVND (reference sequence). The CDR3 sequence is 13 residues long. The germline V and J ends were trimmed by 5 bases and 3 bases, with 8 bases remaining between them. Written as DNA, the CDR3 is TGTGCCAGTAGTGAAATGGACAAAAACATTCAGTACTTC. Amino acid sequence: CASSEMDKNIQYF.

This clonotype was counted a few times. The chain links TRBV10-3 to TRBJ2-5; D not resolved. The CDR3 runs to 15 residues. The germline V and J ends were trimmed by 0 bases and 2 bases, with 10 bases remaining between them. Germline V gene data show CDR1 as ENHRY and CDR2 as SYGVKD. CDR3 nucleotide sequence: TGTGCCATCAGTGAGTCGCTGACGGCACAAGAGACCCAGTACTTC. This encodes CAISESLTAQETQYF.

This chain links TRBV10-3 with TRBJ1-6; 7 bases align to TRBD1. Unmatched junction bases numbered 1, after V lost 6 bases and J lost 8 bases. This CDR3 has 12 residues. Germline-derived CDR1 and CDR2 are ENHRY and SYGVKD. The CDR3 spells CAIRTGDSPLHF. The DNA of the CDR3 is TGTGCCATCAGAACAGGGGATTCACCCCTCCACTTT.

This clonotype was picked up many times. The chain employs TRBV7-2 and TRBJ2-1, with D perhaps TRBD2 (6 bases). Germline V lookup: CDR1 SGHTA, CDR2 FQGNSA. V was pared by 5 bases and J by 2 bases, with 16 bases between. The CDR3 runs 16 residues. The CDR3 nucleotides are TGTGCCAGCAGCGTTGTCCCGGGGGTGGCCTACAATGAGCAGTTCTTC. Translation: CASSVVPGVAYNEQFF.

The chain uses TRBV7-2 and TRBJ1-5; 8 bases align to TRBD1. This CDR3 comprises 17 residues. Germline lookup yields CDR1 SGHTA and CDR2 FQGNSA. Trimming cost V 2 bases and J 6 bases; bases outside gene matches: 12. In nucleotides, the CDR3 is TGTGCCAGCAGCTTAAGATGGACAGGGAAACATAGTCAGCCCCAGCATTTT. Its protein product is CASSLRWTGKHSQPQHF.

This clonotype appeared many times. The CDR3 loop reads CASSRSGTSGELTDTQYF. Here the CDR3 DNA reads TGCGCCAGCAGCCGTTCCGGGACTAGCGGGGAACTCACAGATACGCAGTATTTT. The V and J genes are TRBV5-1 and TRBJ2-3; 13 nucleotides agree with TRBD2. The CDR3 sequence is 18 residues long. Unmatched junction bases numbered 10, after V lost 4 bases and J lost 2 bases. CDR1 is SGHRS and CDR2 is YFSETQ in the germline V gene.

This clonotype was detected ten times or more. The CDR3 nucleotides read TGTGCCAGCAGTTCTTGGACAGGGGCCTCCTACGAGCAGTACTTC. Encoded protein: CASSSWTGASYEQYF. The chain is built from TRBV28 and TRBJ2-7; 9 bases agree with TRBD1. This CDR3 region has 15 residues. In germline, CDR1 is MDHEN, CDR2 SYDVKM. V gave up 4 bases and J gave up 0 bases; unmatched junction bases: 4.

There are many counts of this clonotype. The chain uses TRBV12-3 or TRBV12-4 and TRBJ1-1; D is unresolved. This CDR3 is built from 13 residues. V was shortened by 2 bases and J by 7 bases, with 11 bases between the two germline ends. The CDR3 nucleotides read TGTGCCAGCAGTTTATTAACGGGAGTTGAAGCTTTCTTT. This sequence encodes CASSLLTGVEAFF.

This clonotype showed up many times. The chain combines TRBV20-1 with TRBJ1-1; the D is unclear. CDR1 DFQATT and CDR2 SNEGSKA come from the germline V gene (reference sequence). The V end was cut by 2 bases, the J end by 4 bases, with 5 bases between. The CDR3 covers 11 residues. DNA for the CDR3: TGCAGTGCTAGAAGGAGCACTGAAGCTTTCTTT. Translation: CSARRSTEAFF.

This clonotype was picked up many times. The chain employs TRBV5-1 and TRBJ2-6, with D possibly TRBD1 on 6 matching bases. The CDR3 extends over 17 amino acids. Germline V gene data show CDR1 as SGHRS and CDR2 as YFSETQ. The V gene lost 3 bases and the J gene lost 0 bases, with 13 bases spanning the gap. The CDR3 protein is CASSSNTGFSGANVLTF. The DNA of the CDR3 is TGCGCCAGCAGCTCCAACACAGGGTTCTCTGGGGCCAACGTCCTGACTTTC.

This clonotype was seen ten or more times. The J gene is TRBJ2-3, the V gene TRBV20-1; D not resolved. Germline V lookup: CDR1 DFQATT, CDR2 SNEGSKA (reference sequence). V shed 3 bases and J shed 11 bases, with 3 bases lying between them. The CDR3 has 8 amino acids. CDR3 DNA sequence: TGCAGTGCTAGTAGGCAGTATTTT. Translated: CSASRQYF.

At least ten counts were recorded for this clonotype. The chain has TRBV5-1 and TRBJ1-6; TRBD1 matches 7 bases. Per germline, CDR1 SGHRS and CDR2 YFSETQ. Germline trimming cut 5 bases from V and 10 bases from J; bases unmatched to any gene: 12. This CDR3 spans 15 amino acids. The CDR3 is CASRVGEGAGSPLHF. CDR3 bases: TGCGCCAGCAGGGTGGGAGAGGGGGCAGGATCACCCCTCCACTTT.